A single sample is the source of the 12 T cell receptor beta chains below, sequenced in a study of response to subunit inactivated influenza vaccine. MiXCR, applied by TCRdb to the RT-PCR reads, yields one record per CDR3 protein. The table includes some 600,000 distinct CDR3 sequences, roughly 15% detected once. The material was PBMCs from blood, obtained roughly 2 weeks before vaccination. These receptors originate from a man aged 45-65 years who received an inactivated influenza vaccine.

This clonotype was seen more than once but under ten times. The chain employs TRBV5-1 and TRBJ1-1, with D hard to call. Trimming stripped 4 bases from V and 0 bases from J, with 13 bases between. Germline V gives CDR1 SGHRS, CDR2 YFSETQ. This CDR3 region has 15 residues. CDR3 loop: CASSTGRVLNTEAFF. The CDR3 DNA is TGCGCCAGCAGCACCGGCCGGGTTTTGAACACTGAAGCTTTCTTT.

The chain has TRBV6-2 or TRBV6-3 and TRBJ1-5; a possible D gene is TRBD1 (5 bases). CDR1 and CDR2 (germline): MNHEY, SVGEGT. CDR3 length equals 15 residues. Between the trimmed V and J ends, which lost 7 bases and 7 bases, there was a span of 20 bases. CDR3 nucleotides: TGTGCCAGCACTGATTACATGGGACGTAGGCAGCCCCAGCATTTT. Its translation: CASTDYMGRRQPQHF.

This chain links TRBV12-3 or TRBV12-4 with TRBJ1-5; no clear D gene. With 4 bases removed from V and 2 bases from J, the gap between germline ends came to 15 bases. This CDR3 has 16 amino acids. In nucleotides, the CDR3 is TGTGCCAGCAGTTCCGACCACGCGGTGGGCAATCAGCCCCAGCATTTT. This codes for CASSSDHAVGNQPQHF.

The rearrangement links TRBV7-8 to TRBJ2-5; 16 bases map to TRBD2. Trimming removed 2 bases from V and 5 bases from J; junction bases left unmatched: 8. CDR3 length equals 18 residues. Germline V CDR1 and CDR2: SGHVS, FQNEAQ. The CDR3 sequence is CASSLPGLAGGIMETQYF. The DNA of the CDR3 is TGTGCCAGCAGCTTACCGGGACTAGCGGGGGGGATTATGGAGACCCAGTACTTC. Based on the CDR3 plus reference TRBV7-8 and TRBJ2-5, the full variable domain is GAGVSQSPRYKVAKRGQDVALRCDPISGHVSLFWYQQALGQGPEFLTYFQNEAQLDKSGLPSDRFFAERPEGSVSTLKIQRTQQEDSAVYLCASSLPGLAGGIMETQYFGPGTRLLVL.

This clonotype appeared a few times. This chain links TRBV20-1 with TRBJ1-3; D gene ambiguous. This CDR3 region has 14 residues. From germline, CDR1 is DFQATT and CDR2 SNEGSKA (reference sequence). The V and J ends lost 3 bases and 2 bases respectively, with 11 bases between them. CDR3 sequence: CSARNRTTGNTIYF. CDR3 bases: TGCAGTGCTAGGAACAGAACCACTGGAAACACCATATATTTT.

The chain joins TRBV2 to TRBJ2-7, with D perhaps matching TRBD1 (6 bases). Germline V gene data show CDR1 as SNHLY and CDR2 as FYNNEI. The CDR3 spans 12 residues. V shed 8 bases and J shed 3 bases, with 11 bases lying between them. The CDR3 nucleotides are TGTGCCAGCCGCCGGGACATCTACGAGCAGTACTTC. It encodes CASRRDIYEQYF.

The genes are TRBV11-1 and TRBJ2-7; D perhaps matches TRBD2 (6 bases). The CDR3 runs to 15 residues. V was shortened by 6 bases and J by 7 bases, with 22 bases between the two germline ends. Per the germline V gene, CDR1 is SGHAT and CDR2 is FQDESV (reference sequence). CDR3 DNA: TGTGCCAGCAGATATGGGACTTCCACGATGGGAGAGCAGTACTTC. Amino acids: CASRYGTSTMGEQYF.

This clonotype came up a few times. The J gene is TRBJ2-7, the V gene TRBV7-9, with D uncertain. The V gene's germline CDR1 is SEHNR and CDR2 FQNEAQ (reference sequence). Trimming shortened V by 1 base and J by 0 bases, and 10 bases separated the two germline ends. The CDR3 is 15 residues long. CDR3 in amino acids: CASSLVAEPSYEQYF. The CDR3 nucleotides read TGTGCCAGCAGCTTAGTGGCGGAGCCCTCCTACGAGCAGTACTTC.

DNA of the CDR3: TGTGCCAGCAGCCAAGACAGGGATACCTATAATTCACCCCTCCACTTT. Translated: CASSQDRDTYNSPLHF. The genes are TRBV4-2 and TRBJ1-6, with D perhaps matching TRBD1 (5 bases). Looked up from germline, CDR1 is LGHNA and CDR2 is YNFKEQ. The CDR3 extends over 16 amino acids. Trimming pared 0 bases from V and 2 bases from J, leaving 8 bases between.

The CDR3 loop reads CASSLPGQGFETQYF. The DNA for the CDR3 is TGCGCCAGCAGCCTGCCGGGACAGGGTTTCGAGACCCAGTACTTC. This chain joins TRBV5-1 and TRBJ2-5, with 9 positions matching TRBD1. CDR3 length: 15 amino acids. CDR1 SGHRS and CDR2 YFSETQ come from the germline V gene. V dropped 4 bases and J dropped 5; count of bases not matched to a gene: 9.

The genes are TRBV20-1 and TRBJ2-7; D not resolved. CDR1 is DFQATT and CDR2 is SNEGSKA in the germline V gene (reference sequence). The CDR3 spans 13 residues. V shed 3 bases and J shed 3 bases, with 12 bases lying between them. CDR3 sequence reads: CSARGIKSYEQYF. Here the CDR3 DNA reads TGCAGTGCTAGGGGGATAAAAAGCTACGAGCAGTACTTC.

This clonotype came up a few times. The chain links TRBV6-1 to TRBJ2-3; TRBD2 agrees at 7 bases. The J segment lost 5 bases and the V segment lost 4 bases, leaving 15 bases of the junction unmatched. The CDR3 covers 17 residues. Germline CDR1 MNHNS, CDR2 SASEGT. Written as DNA, the CDR3 is TGTGCCAGCAGTGCAAGTGGGAGGGCCCAAGCGAGAGATACGCAGTATTTT. This translates into CASSASGRAQARDTQYF.